One and the same sample provided the 32 T cell receptor beta chains below, sequenced in a study of shared clonotypes between healthy human individuals. Clones were read by immunoSEQ multiplex PCR, and TCRdb kept only the in-frame ones, dropping some. Seen here are over a million clones, about 98.5% observed once, and the top ten hold under 0.45%. Sequenced sample: naive CD4+ T cells sorted from blood. Subset in this sample: CD45RA+ positively selected. The source is a man aged 25-40 years in good health.

This chain uses TRBV11-2 with TRBJ1-4; D unclear. Trimming shortened V by 1 base and J by 11 bases, and 11 bases separated the two germline ends. The CDR3 contains 13 residues. Germline V gives CDR1 SGHAT, CDR2 FQNNGV. The CDR3, as DNA: TGTGCCAGCAGCTTAGCGGCAGTTTCGAAACTGTTTTTT. This encodes CASSLAAVSKLFF.

The CDR3 region is CASSPVGTGWAGEKLFF. In nucleotides, the CDR3 is TGCGCCAGCAGCCCGGTCGGGACAGGTTGGGCGGGTGAAAAACTGTTTTTT. This chain links TRBV5-1 with TRBJ1-4; 8 nucleotides agree with TRBD1. Germline V gene sequence: CDR1 SGHRS, CDR2 YFSETQ. V was pared by 4 bases and J by 7 bases, with 15 bases of the junction left unmatched. The CDR3 has 17 amino acids. The variable domain in full, with the rest retrieved from reference TRBV5-1 and TRBJ1-4, is KAGVTQTPRYLIKTRGQQVTLSCSPISGHRSVSWYQQTPGQGLQFLFEYFSETQRNKGNFPGRFSGRQFSNSRSEMNVSTLELGDSALYLCASSPVGTGWAGEKLFFGSGTQLSVL.

The V call is TRBV28, the J call TRBJ1-5; the D is unclear. V dropped 10 bases and J dropped 0 bases, with 16 bases sitting between them. The CDR3 covers 15 residues. Germline V lookup: CDR1 MDHEN, CDR2 SYDVKM. CDR3 coding DNA: TGTGCCACCCAGTTTTCCCCCCATAGCAATCAGCCCCAGCATTTT. Its protein product is CATQFSPHSNQPQHF.

This chain links TRBV10-1 with TRBJ2-5; TRBD1 might be the D (6 bases). V gave up 5 bases and J gave up 4 bases, with 14 bases separating them. The CDR3 has 14 amino acids. In germline, CDR1 is WNHNN, CDR2 SYGVQD (reference sequence). The CDR3 DNA sequence: TGCGCCAGCAGTCGCCAGGGGAGTGGAGAGACCCAGTACTTC. It codes for CASSRQGSGETQYF.

This sequence joins TRBV7-2 and TRBJ1-2; 7 nucleotides align to TRBD1. J gave up 2 bases and V 5 bases, and 8 bases lay outside the gene matches. The V gene's germline CDR1 is SGHTA and CDR2 FQGNSA. The CDR3 extends over 15 amino acids. The CDR3 region is CASSPGGNFNYGYTF. The CDR3, as DNA: TGTGCCAGCAGCCCAGGGGGGAATTTCAACTATGGCTACACCTTC.

V gene TRBV7-9 combines with J gene TRBJ2-1, with D possibly matching TRBD1 (5 bases). The CDR3 totals 16 residues. V lost 5 bases and J lost 0, with 14 bases in between. The germline gives CDR1 SEHNR, CDR2 FQNEAQ (reference sequence). This CDR3 is CASSTLGRPSYNEQFF. CDR3 DNA sequence: TGTGCCAGCAGCACCTTGGGGCGTCCCTCCTACAATGAGCAGTTCTTC.

The gene calls are TRBV7-6 and TRBJ1-3; TRBD1 agrees at 8 bases. The CDR3 has 17 amino acids. V lost 1 base, J lost 3 bases, and 8 bases stayed unmatched. The germline V gene has CDR1 SGHVS and CDR2 FNYEAQ. Here the CDR3 reads CASSLGSQGASGNTIYF. The CDR3 DNA follows: TGTGCCAGCAGCTTAGGTTCCCAGGGGGCGAGTGGAAACACCATATATTTT.

About this clone: This sample includes further DNA sequences coding for the same CDR3. The chain carries TRBV29-1 and TRBJ2-3; D gene unclear. The CDR3 extends over 13 amino acids. V was clipped by 4 bases and J by 2 bases, with 10 bases between them. Germline V gives CDR1 SQVTM, CDR2 ANQGSEA. In DNA form, the CDR3 reads TGCAGCGTTGTGCGTCCCCTCACAGATACGCAGTATTTT. Its protein is CSVVRPLTDTQYF.

The CDR3 DNA follows: TGTGCCAGTAGTCCTCCGGGACAGCTAAACACCGGGGAGCTGTTTTTT. Amino acids: CASSPPGQLNTGELFF. The chain recombines TRBV19 with TRBJ2-2; 7 positions match TRBD1. Germline values: CDR1 LNHDA, CDR2 SQIVND (reference sequence). Trimming at V came to 5 bases and at J to 2 bases, leaving 8 bases not matched to a gene. CDR3 length equals 16 residues.

The chain is built from TRBV14 and TRBJ2-7; D uncertain. Germline lookup yields CDR1 SGHDN and CDR2 FVKESK. The CDR3 is 16 amino acids. Trimming removed 4 bases from V and 0 bases from J, with 16 bases in between. CDR3 amino acids: CASSRDSASSSYEQYF. The CDR3 DNA follows: TGTGCCAGCAGCCGAGACTCGGCAAGTAGCTCCTACGAGCAGTACTTC. Full variable domain (remainder filled in from reference TRBV14 and TRBJ2-7): EAGVTQFPSHSVIEKGQTVTLRCDPISGHDNLYWYRRVMGKEIKFLLHFVKESKQDESGMPNNRFLAERTGGTYSTLKVQPAELEDSGVYFCASSRDSASSSYEQYFGPGTRLTVT.

Remarks on this clone: Other DNA sequences in this sample translate to the same CDR3. The rearrangement uses TRBV18 and TRBJ2-1; TRBD1 agrees at 9 bases. Germline values: CDR1 KGHSH, CDR2 LQKENI. CDR3 length equals 14 residues. The V segment lost 3 bases and the J segment 4 bases; nucleotides outside the gene matches: 1. The CDR3 DNA follows: TGTGCCAGCTCACCGGGACAGGGTTACAATGAGCAGTTCTTC. This sequence encodes CASSPGQGYNEQFF.

This chain uses TRBV9 with TRBJ1-1, with D tentatively TRBD1 (5 bases). Germline V lookup: CDR1 SGDLS, CDR2 YYNGEE. V was pared by 1 base and J by 3 bases, with 19 bases between. This CDR3 has 17 residues. Written as DNA, the CDR3 is TGTGCCAGCAGCGTACTTCAGGGAAGAATGACGGACACTGAAGCTTTCTTT. Translation: CASSVLQGRMTDTEAFF.

V and J are TRBV11-3 and TRBJ2-3; D may be TRBD2 (6 bases). V lost 5 bases to trimming and J lost 6 bases, with 15 bases between them. The germline CDR1 and CDR2 sequences are SGHNT and YENEEA. This CDR3 contains 14 residues. The CDR3 DNA sequence: TGTGCCAGCAGCCCGGGGCGGGGTTTTGATACGCAGTATTTT. This encodes CASSPGRGFDTQYF.

The rearrangement links TRBV5-5 to TRBJ2-5; no reliable D call. The CDR3 sequence is 11 residues long. V lost 2 bases to trimming and J lost 5 bases, with 4 bases between them. CDR1 is SGHKS, CDR2 YYEKEE, per germline (reference sequence). The CDR3: CASSFVETQYF. CDR3 DNA sequence: TGTGCCAGCAGCTTTGTTGAGACCCAGTACTTC.

V and J are TRBV11-2 and TRBJ2-7, with TRBD1 identical over 7 bases. After removal of 0 bases from V and 13 bases from J, the junction contained 9 bases not matched to a gene. This CDR3 contains 13 residues. Germline V lookup: CDR1 SGHAT, CDR2 FQNNGV. This chain's CDR3 is CASSLDPVTGTYF. CDR3 coding DNA: TGTGCCAGCAGCTTAGATCCCGTGACAGGGACATACTTC. The variable domain in full, with the rest retrieved from reference TRBV11-2 and TRBJ2-7, is EAGVAQSPRYKIIEKRQSVAFWCNPISGHATLYWYQQILGQGPKLLIQFQNNGVVDDSQLPKDRFSAERLKGVDSTLKIQPAKLEDSAVYLCASSLDPVTGTYFGPGTRLTVT.

The chain links TRBV27 to TRBJ1-2; tentative D call: TRBD1 (6 bases). The CDR3 is made up of 13 amino acids. The V end lost 9 bases, the J end lost 8 bases, and 19 bases lay between the germline ends. The germline V gene encodes CDR1 MNHEY and CDR2 SMNVEV (reference sequence). The CDR3 loop is CASSPQGGYGYTF. DNA for the CDR3: TGTGCCAGTTCCCCTCAAGGGGGATACGGCTACACCTTC.

V and J are TRBV15 and TRBJ2-5; TRBD2 might be the D (7 bases). The CDR3 is made up of 16 amino acids. CDR1 is LNHNV, CDR2 YYDKDF, per germline (reference sequence). Trimming took off 0 bases at V and 2 bases at J, with 13 bases between the two ends. Written as DNA, the CDR3 is TGTGCCACCAGCAGAGATTGGGGGGGCACACAAGAGACCCAGTACTTC. This translates into CATSRDWGGTQETQYF.

A note on this clone: Other DNA sequences of this sample code for an identical CDR3. The chain combines TRBV27 with TRBJ1-1; D not resolved. The germline V gene has CDR1 MNHEY and CDR2 SMNVEV (reference sequence). The CDR3 consists of 13 residues. V was cut by 3 bases and J by 4 bases, with 9 bases left in between. The CDR3 coding sequence is TGTGCCAGCAGTTTCCGAGGGCGCACTGAAGCTTTCTTT. As protein: CASSFRGRTEAFF.

V is TRBV9 and J is TRBJ2-1, with D maybe TRBD1 (5 bases). Trimming took off 0 bases at V and 9 bases at J, with 13 bases between the two ends. Germline values: CDR1 SGDLS, CDR2 YYNGEE. The CDR3 has 14 amino acids. CDR3 sequence reads: CASSVGGGVGEQFF. The CDR3 nucleotides are TGTGCCAGCAGCGTAGGGGGCGGAGTGGGTGAGCAGTTCTTC.

Of note for this clone: Other nucleotide sequences from this sample produce the same CDR3. The CDR3 loop is CASSEGQGGSYEQYF. The CDR3 region has the DNA TGTGCCAGCTCAGAAGGGCAGGGAGGGTCCTACGAGCAGTACTTC. The chain employs TRBV18 and TRBJ2-7, with TRBD2 matching 7 bases. V gave up 5 bases and J gave up 1 base; unmatched junction bases: 8. CDR1 KGHSH and CDR2 LQKENI come from the germline V gene. The CDR3 totals 15 residues.

V and J are TRBV29-1 and TRBJ2-7, with TRBD2 identical over 8 bases. Trimming took 3 bases from V and 2 from J; bases not matched to a gene: 9. Germline CDR1 SQVTM, CDR2 ANQGSEA. This CDR3 spans 15 amino acids. The CDR3 protein is CSVDPGLAGTYEQYF. The CDR3 coding sequence is TGCAGCGTTGATCCCGGCCTAGCGGGCACCTACGAGCAGTACTTC.

The table lists this clone with a count of one. The genes are TRBV7-6 and TRBJ2-1; no firm D call. The CDR3 sequence is 16 residues long. V dropped 0 bases and J dropped 2 bases, with 11 bases sitting between them. Germline V gene lookup returns CDR1 SGHVS and CDR2 FNYEAQ. This CDR3 reads CASSLAAVSAYNEQFF. CDR3 bases: TGTGCCAGCAGCTTAGCGGCCGTCTCGGCCTACAATGAGCAGTTCTTC.

The chain recombines TRBV27 with TRBJ2-3; possibly TRBD2 for D (6 bases). Trimming pared 5 bases from V and 1 base from J, leaving 19 bases between. CDR1 is MNHEY, CDR2 SMNVEV, per germline (reference sequence). This CDR3 contains 17 residues. CDR3 bases: TGTGCCAGCAGTCCCCGTTGGGGGGTCCTTGGCACAGATACGCAGTATTTT. As protein: CASSPRWGVLGTDTQYF.

V and J are TRBV11-3 and TRBJ2-2; TRBD1 matches 7 bases. Germline-derived CDR1 and CDR2 are SGHNT and YENEEA. The CDR3 runs 16 residues. The ends lost 4 bases at V and 5 bases at J; junction bases unmatched: 10. CDR3 region: CASSSTGIFGTGELFF. The CDR3 DNA reads TGTGCCAGCAGCTCGACAGGGATTTTTGGTACCGGGGAGCTGTTTTTT.

This chain connects TRBV15 to TRBJ2-1; 11 bases line up with TRBD1. This CDR3 comprises 19 residues. The junction had 11 bases not matched to a gene; V was cut back by 0 bases and J by 4 bases. Germline CDR1 reads LNHNV; CDR2 reads YYDKDF (reference sequence). The CDR3 reads CATSREGTGGGGRYNEQFF. As DNA, the CDR3 is TGTGCCACCAGCAGAGAGGGGACAGGGGGTGGCGGGAGGTACAATGAGCAGTTCTTC.

V usage is TRBV5-1 and J usage is TRBJ1-2, with 9 bases aligning to TRBD1. The CDR3 spans 15 residues. The V segment lost 4 bases and the J segment 3 bases; nucleotides outside the gene matches: 7. Germline lookup yields CDR1 SGHRS and CDR2 YFSETQ. CDR3 loop: CASSTTGGPDYGYTF. CDR3 nucleotides: TGCGCCAGCAGCACAACAGGGGGCCCGGACTATGGCTACACCTTC.

This chain uses TRBV5-1 with TRBJ2-1; D is possibly TRBD2 (6 bases). The CDR3 is made up of 18 amino acids. The V and J ends lost 4 bases and 7 bases respectively, with 27 bases between them. CDR1 and CDR2 (germline): SGHRS, YFSETQ. The CDR3 protein is CASSLGVSWDSSGNEQFF. The CDR3 DNA reads as TGCGCCAGCAGCCTTGGGGTTTCTTGGGACTCGAGTGGGAATGAGCAGTTCTTC.

This clone was picked up a small number of times. The J gene is TRBJ2-7, the V gene TRBV19; 7 bases match TRBD1. Germline lookup yields CDR1 LNHDA and CDR2 SQIVND (reference sequence). The V and J ends lost 9 bases and 0 bases, in that order; junction bases with no gene match: 8. The CDR3 sequence is 14 residues long. The CDR3 region is CASRGHRGSYEQYF. The CDR3 DNA is TGTGCCAGCCGGGGACACAGGGGCTCCTACGAGCAGTACTTC.

The chain recombines TRBV7-2 with TRBJ2-6; no definite D call. Trimming pared 6 bases from V and 0 bases from J, leaving 3 bases between. The CDR3 covers 13 residues. Germline CDR1 and CDR2: SGHTA and FQGNSA. The CDR3: CASRTSGANVLTF. The CDR3 DNA sequence: TGTGCCAGCAGAACCTCTGGGGCCAACGTCCTGACTTTC.

This chain uses TRBV7-9 with TRBJ2-7; D unresolved. Trimming took off 0 bases at V and 12 bases at J, with 9 bases between the two ends. Germline V gives CDR1 SEHNR, CDR2 FQNEAQ (reference sequence). The length of the CDR3 is 11 residues. The CDR3: CASSLAAERYF. In DNA, the CDR3 is TGTGCCAGCAGCTTAGCCGCAGAACGGTACTTC.

As to this clone: At one end the junction does not follow the germline gene, possibly because of a read error. V and J are TRBV5-1 and TRBJ1-4; no reliable D call. Germline CDR1 reads SGHRS; CDR2 reads YFSETQ. The CDR3 has 16 amino acids. The CDR3 sequence is CASSLAHGPTNEKLFF. As DNA, the CDR3 is TGCGCCAGCAGTTTGGCACACGGTCCGACTAATGAAAAACTGTTTTTT.

In this sample, this clone turned up a few times. The chain couples TRBV2 to TRBJ2-2; D call uncertain. CDR3 length equals 15 residues. V was trimmed by 3 bases and J by 6 bases, leaving 14 bases between them. The germline CDR1 and CDR2 sequences are SNHLY and FYNNEI. The CDR3 region is CASSDRKTVAGELFF. CDR3 coding DNA: TGTGCCAGCAGTGACAGGAAGACGGTAGCCGGGGAGCTGTTTTTT. Together with reference TRBV2 and TRBJ2-2, the CDR3 gives the full variable domain: EPEVTQTPSHQVTQMGQEVILRCVPISNHLYFYWYRQILGQKVEFLVSFYNNEISEKSEIFDDQFSVERPDGSNFTLKIRSTKLEDSAMYFCASSDRKTVAGELFFGEGSRLTVL.